The sequence of this T cell receptor (beta chain) was determined in a study of beta chain features in type 1 diabetes (dated by TCRdb to the late 2010s). Study-wide context: Mean age, gender distribution, total cell number and subset yield were not different between patients and healthy donors. A total of 90 million to 120 million sorted cells were examined across all samples, and a strong correlation was observed between cell number per subset and RNA yield. The study compared the TCRB repertoires of sorted circulating CD4+ T cell subsets in recently diagnosed type 1 diabetes patients with those in matched healthy donors. Regulatory and stem cell-like memory subsets were obtained from only 8 patients and roughly 8 healthy donors, while naive and central memory subsets were obtained from all 30 or so donors.

From each donor, a single peripheral blood sample of about 100 mL on average was drawn into heparinised tubes. A BD FACSAria II and a panel including CD45RO, CCR7, CD25, CD127, CD95 and CD27 were used to sort naive, central memory, regulatory and stem cell-like memory CD4+ T cells. Every sorted population had a purity above 95%. Right away, PBMCs were isolated by Lymphoprep density gradient centrifugation and were stained directly, with no culture step. So that batch effects would be minimized, each experiment stained and sorted samples in pairs, pairing one healthy donor with one patient. Trimmed from V: 2 bases; trimmed from J: 5 bases; junction bases lacking a gene match: 14. Based on the germline V gene, the CDR1 and CDR2 sequences are SGHDN and FVKESK. The cysteine opens and the phenylalanine closes a CDR3 of 17 amino acids. Only the CDR3 part of the read is kept: 51 bases, read in frame from the first base.

The High Capacity cDNA Reverse Transcription Kit was used to reverse transcribe all of the isolated RNA, meaning that expressed TCRB transcripts were what got sequenced. Naive, central memory and regulatory T cell samples underwent deep immunoSEQ sequencing, averaging approximately 3.3 million total reads per sample. Sorted cells were lysed in RLT buffer, and RNA was extracted using DNase-treated RNeasy Micro or Mini kits according to cell number. Each cell subset was processed separately to prevent cross-contamination, with patient and healthy donor samples processed together. TCRB sequences were amplified from cDNA with the immunoSEQ multiplex PCR, producing 87-bp fragments spanning the CDR3 region. The amplicons were sequenced using the Illumina HiSeq platform. On the authors' methods: PCR bias was corrected computationally using synthetic template baselines, and reads within Hamming distance 2 were collapsed, with unmergeable singletons discarded. Reads were aligned against IMGT so that V, D and J genes, CDR3 length and insertions or deletions at six rearrangement sites could be assigned. Within each subset, clonotype counts were normalized to the number of sorted cells before true diversity and Gini coefficients were calculated with the tcR R package. Repertoire sharing was quantified using the overlap coefficient calculated on TCRB nucleotide sequences. Out-of-frame TCRB sequences from naive cells were analyzed to stand in for the pre-selection repertoire. Entries here come from immuneACCESS through TCRdb and include only in-frame sequences with V and J called. Some clones fail to appear in such tables; in the studies checked, an unresolved V gene covers under half of the shortfall, and the cause of the remainder is unknown. That table is the source of V, J and clone size, and D and trimming were worked out from the DNA. This sample gives 600,000 or so clones in total; around 12% of them show up just once. Around 0.12% of the sample lies in the top ten.

Of note for this clone: Its antigen is currently not known. Base qualities are not recorded, but no much larger clone differs from it by a single base.

What the research found in general, with its limitations: Naive, central memory and regulatory TCRB repertoires appeared more similar among patients than among healthy donors. Because cDNA was sequenced instead of genomic DNA, activated cells with high expression could be over-represented, although the groups did not differ in activation or CD3 levels. HLA sub-analyses involved small numbers of individuals, so any influence of HLA type on TCRB rearrangement remained unresolved. At VDJ recombination sites, type 1 diabetes patients had fewer insertions and more deleted nucleotides, which implies abnormalities in thymic rearrangement. Shorter templates might be favored by PCR, yet because patient and control samples were amplified and corrected together, any such skew would affect both groups equally. Type 1 diabetes patients showed a moderate but significant shortening of TCRB CDR3 length in all four CD4+ subsets.

The TCR sequence derives from a man aged 25 to 40 with type 1 diabetes. Input material: naive CD4+ T cells from blood. Explained via the paper, the cell subset or site label denotes: true naive CD4+ T cells. Rearrangement joined TRBV14 to TRBJ1-1; the central 7 bases match TRBD1. The CDR3 here reads CASSQTSGAGGGTEAFF. DNA sequence: TGTGCCAGCAGCCAAACCTCCGGGGCAGGGGGAGGAACTGAAGCTTTCTTT.